Listed below are T cell receptor beta chains from one sample, sequenced in a study of shared clonotypes between healthy human individuals. Assay: immunoSEQ multiplex PCR; the TCRdb copy retains only in-frame clones and omits some. Of about 330,000 clones in the sample, approximately 79% were seen once. Source material: memory CD4+ T cells sorted from blood. Receptors originate from a man between 25 and 39 years old in good health. Both conserved end residues are part of each CDR3. A D gene is named only where the DNA matches it firmly. Only some rows state a clone size, as once, few, many or a class for expanded clones.

>.|TRBV6-1|.|TRBJ1-5
TGTGCCAGCAGAGACCGACGGAATAGCAATCAGCCCCAGCATTTT
CASRDRRNSNQPQHF
>.|TRBV28|.|TRBJ1-2
TGTGCCAGCAGGTCTGCTAACTATGGCTACACCTTC
CASRSANYGYTF
>.|TRBV18|.|TRBJ2-1
TGTGCCAGCTCACCACCGACGACTTACAATGAGCAGTTCTTC
CASSPPTTYNEQFF
>many|TRBV15|.|TRBJ2-7
TGTGCCACCAGCAGAGATTTAGGGGTTTACGAGCAGTACTTC
CATSRDLGVYEQYF
>.|TRBV2|.|TRBJ2-7
TGTGCCAGCTCAGGAGGGGAACTAGACGAGCAGTACTTC
CASSGGELDEQYF
>.|TRBV29-1|TRBD2|TRBJ2-7
TGCAGCGTTGAAGTCCTAGCGGGAAAACATGGCGAGCAGTACTTC
CSVEVLAGKHGEQYF
>.|TRBV4-2|TRBD2|TRBJ2-1
TGTGCCAGCAGCCAGGACTCCGGGACTAGCGGGAGGGCTTTCAATGAGCAGTTCTTC
CASSQDSGTSGRAFNEQFF
>few|TRBV2|TRBD1|TRBJ1-2
TGTGCCAGCAGGGGATCAGGGGGGGCTTATGGCTACACCTTC
CASRGSGGAYGYTF
>few|TRBV5-1|TRBD1|TRBJ1-1
TGCGCCAGCAGCTTGGAGCCCCTCACAGGGGGCACTGAAGCTTTCTTT
CASSLEPLTGGTEAFF
>.|TRBV23-1|.|TRBJ2-5
TGCGCCAGCAGTCAATCACTAGGCGACCAAGAGACCCAGTACTTC
CASSQSLGDQETQYF
>.|TRBV15|TRBD1|TRBJ2-1
TGTGCCACCAGGAAGGGGACAGACAATGAGCAGTTCTTC
CATRKGTDNEQFF
>.|TRBV7-2|.|TRBJ2-7
TGTGCCAGCAGCTTAGGGTTAGCGGTGAGCTCCTACGAGCAGTACTTC
CASSLGLAVSSYEQYF
>once|TRBV5-1|TRBD2|TRBJ2-7
TGCGCCAGCAGAACAGGGATACGAAGCGGGAGAACCTACGAGCAGTACTTC
CASRTGIRSGRTYEQYF
>.|TRBV28|.|TRBJ1-1
TGTGCCAGCCATGCAGTGTGGGGCGGGAACACTGAAGCTTTCTTT
CASHAVWGGNTEAFF
>many|TRBV18|.|TRBJ2-1
TGTGCCAGCTCACCAGTAACAGGGGAGCAGTTCTTC
CASSPVTGEQFF
>.|TRBV25-1|.|TRBJ2-7
TGTGCCAGCAGTGAATACCACACCTCCTACGAGCAGTACTTC
CASSEYHTSYEQYF
>.|TRBV5-8|TRBD2|TRBJ2-3
TGTGCCAGCAGCTCATATTCTGGGGAACGGTGGACTAGCCGAGATACGCAGTATTTT
CASSSYSGERWTSRDTQYF
>.|TRBV29-1|.|TRBJ2-4
TGCAGCGTTGAAGGGCATCCCGGATCCAAAAACATTCAGTACTTC
CSVEGHPGSKNIQYF